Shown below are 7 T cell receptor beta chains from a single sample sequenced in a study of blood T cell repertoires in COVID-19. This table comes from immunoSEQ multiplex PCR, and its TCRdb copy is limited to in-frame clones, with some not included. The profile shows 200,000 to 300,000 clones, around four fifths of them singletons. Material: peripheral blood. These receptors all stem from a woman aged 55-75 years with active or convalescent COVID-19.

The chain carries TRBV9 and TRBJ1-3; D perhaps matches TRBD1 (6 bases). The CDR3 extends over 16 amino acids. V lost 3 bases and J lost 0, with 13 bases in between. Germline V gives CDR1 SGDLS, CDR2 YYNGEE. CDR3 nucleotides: TGTGCCAGCAGCGGTAGGGACACCCGCTCTGGAAACACCATATATTTT. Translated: CASSGRDTRSGNTIYF.

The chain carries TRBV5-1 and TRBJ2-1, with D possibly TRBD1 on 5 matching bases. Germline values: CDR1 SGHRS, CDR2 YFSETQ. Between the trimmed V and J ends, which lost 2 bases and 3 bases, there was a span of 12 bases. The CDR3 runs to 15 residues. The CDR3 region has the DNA TGCGCCAGCAGCTTAGCAGGGTGGGACTACAATGAGCAGTTCTTC. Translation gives CASSLAGWDYNEQFF.

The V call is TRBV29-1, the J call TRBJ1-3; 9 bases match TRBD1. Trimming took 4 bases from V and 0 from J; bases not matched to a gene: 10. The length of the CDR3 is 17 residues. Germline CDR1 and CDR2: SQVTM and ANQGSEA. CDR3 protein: CSVATGTGTYSGNTIYF. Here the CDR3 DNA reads TGCAGCGTTGCTACCGGGACAGGGACCTACTCTGGAAACACCATATATTTT.

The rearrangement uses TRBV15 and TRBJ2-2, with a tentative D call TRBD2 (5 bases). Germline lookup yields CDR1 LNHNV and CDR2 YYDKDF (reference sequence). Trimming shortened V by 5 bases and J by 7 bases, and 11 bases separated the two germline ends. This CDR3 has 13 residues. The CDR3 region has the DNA TGTGCCACCAGCCCTGGGGAGAGCGGGGAGCTGTTTTTT. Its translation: CATSPGESGELFF.

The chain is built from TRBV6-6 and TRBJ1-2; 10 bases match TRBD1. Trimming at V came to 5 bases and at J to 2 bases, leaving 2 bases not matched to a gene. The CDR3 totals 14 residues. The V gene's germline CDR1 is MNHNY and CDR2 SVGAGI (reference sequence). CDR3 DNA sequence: TGTGCCAGCAGTCCGACAGGGGGCAACTATGGCTACACCTTC. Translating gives CASSPTGGNYGYTF.

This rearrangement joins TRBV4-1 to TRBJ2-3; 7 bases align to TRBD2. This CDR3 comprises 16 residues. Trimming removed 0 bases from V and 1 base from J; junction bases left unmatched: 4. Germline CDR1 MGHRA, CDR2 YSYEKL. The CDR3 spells CASSQDWGGGTDTQYF. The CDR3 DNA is TGCGCCAGCAGCCAAGATTGGGGGGGAGGCACAGATACGCAGTATTTT.

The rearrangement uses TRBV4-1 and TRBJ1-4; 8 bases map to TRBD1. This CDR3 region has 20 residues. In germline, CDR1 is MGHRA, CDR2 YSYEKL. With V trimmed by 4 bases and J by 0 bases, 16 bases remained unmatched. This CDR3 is CASSLYPGQGLGATNEKLFF. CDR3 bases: TGCGCCAGCAGCCTATACCCCGGACAGGGTCTAGGGGCAACTAATGAAAAACTGTTTTTT.